The 4 T cell receptor beta chains below come from one sample, sequenced in a study of blood T cell dynamics during melanoma immunotherapy. Noted time point: week 3, after first cycle of checkpoint inhibitor. TCRdb's table, derived via immunoSEQ multiplex PCR, lists solely in-frame clones and lacks some. The sample lists around 12,000 clones, roughly 89% occurring once. Sequencing was performed on effector memory CD8+ T cells from blood, taken from a patient treated with checkpoint blockade. These TCRs come from a human donor with melanoma.

The V and J genes are TRBV7-9 and TRBJ1-1; no definite D call. The CDR3 runs 16 residues. The V gene's germline CDR1 is SEHNR and CDR2 FQNEAQ (reference sequence). V was pared by 5 bases and J by 3 bases, with 19 bases between. CDR3 DNA: TGTGCCAGCAGCCAAGACCGCCTGGGTGATGACACTGAAGCTTTCTTT. This translates into CASSQDRLGDDTEAFF. Complete variable domain (other parts from reference TRBV7-9 and TRBJ1-1): DTGVSQNPRHKITKRGQNVTFRCDPISEHNRLYWYRQTLGQGPEFLTYFQNEAQLEKSRLLSDRFSAERPKGSFSTLEIQRTEQGDSAMYLCASSQDRLGDDTEAFFGQGTRLTVV.

The rearrangement links TRBV6-5 to TRBJ2-7; TRBD2 matches at 7 bases. V dropped 2 bases and J dropped 3; count of bases not matched to a gene: 4. Germline values: CDR1 MNHEY, CDR2 SVGAGI. This CDR3 region has 14 residues. DNA for the CDR3: TGTGCCAGCAGTTACGCGGCGGGAGACTACGAGCAGTACTTC. Protein: CASSYAAGDYEQYF.

The V call is TRBV19, the J call TRBJ1-1, with D tentatively TRBD1 (5 bases). Germline CDR1 is LNHDA and CDR2 is SQIVND (reference sequence). The CDR3 runs to 13 residues. Trimming took 5 bases from V and 5 from J, leaving 12 bases between them. CDR3 amino acids: CASSPPGGTEAFF. In DNA, the CDR3 is TGTGCCAGTAGTCCCCCGGGGGGAACTGAAGCTTTCTTT.

This clone was seen a single time. Other DNA variants within this sample encode the same CDR3. The chain combines TRBV4-3 with TRBJ1-2; the D gene is possibly TRBD1 (6 bases). CDR3 length: 14 residues. The germline V and J ends were trimmed by 1 base and 7 bases, with 13 bases remaining between them. CDR1 and CDR2 (germline): LGHNA, YSLEER. The CDR3 loop reads CASSQATGSVGYTF. The CDR3 coding sequence is TGCGCCAGCAGCCAAGCTACAGGGTCCGTTGGCTACACCTTC.